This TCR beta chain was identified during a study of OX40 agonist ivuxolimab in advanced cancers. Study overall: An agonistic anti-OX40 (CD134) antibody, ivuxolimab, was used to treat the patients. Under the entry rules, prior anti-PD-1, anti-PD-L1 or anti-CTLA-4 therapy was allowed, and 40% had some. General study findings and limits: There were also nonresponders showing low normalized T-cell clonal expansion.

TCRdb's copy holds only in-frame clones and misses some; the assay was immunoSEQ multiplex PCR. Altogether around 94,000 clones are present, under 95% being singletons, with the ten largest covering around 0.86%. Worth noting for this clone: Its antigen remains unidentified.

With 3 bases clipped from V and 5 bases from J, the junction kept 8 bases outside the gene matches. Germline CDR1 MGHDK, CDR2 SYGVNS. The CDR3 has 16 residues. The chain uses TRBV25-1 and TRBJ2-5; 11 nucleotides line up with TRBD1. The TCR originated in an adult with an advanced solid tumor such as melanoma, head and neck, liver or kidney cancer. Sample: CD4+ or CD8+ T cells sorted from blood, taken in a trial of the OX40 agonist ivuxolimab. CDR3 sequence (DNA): TGTGCCAGCAGTGAGATGGGACAGGGGGTTTTTGAGACCCAGTACTTC. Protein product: CASSEMGQGVFETQYF.